This entry lists 18 T cell receptor beta chains sequenced from one sample in a study of blood T cell repertoires in COVID-19. Profiled with immunoSEQ multiplex PCR; TCRdb holds only in-frame clones, not every one. The sample has roughly 250,000 clones, roughly 88% seen once. Sequencing was done on a sample of PBMCs or T cells enriched from blood (not recorded which). Receptors originate from a woman aged 40 to 55 who had been exposed to COVID-19.

This clone was observed many times. At the DNA level, this CDR3 is encoded by other sequences in the same sample as well. The V gene is TRBV7-8, the J gene TRBJ1-1, with 10 positions matching TRBD1. This CDR3 is 16 amino acids long. Germline loops: CDR1 SGHVS, CDR2 FQNEAQ. J was trimmed by 1 base and V by 2 bases; bases with no gene match: 4. The CDR3 spells CASSLRDRGSNTEAFF. DNA for the CDR3: TGTGCCAGCAGCTTACGGGACAGGGGCTCGAACACTGAAGCTTTCTTT.

The rearrangement links TRBV5-4 to TRBJ2-3; 7 nucleotides agree with TRBD2. This CDR3 has 14 amino acids. With 4 bases clipped from V and 0 bases from J, the junction kept 2 bases outside the gene matches. CDR1 is SGHNT and CDR2 is YYREEE in the germline V gene (reference sequence). The CDR3 DNA reads as TGTGCCAGCAGCCTGACTAGCAGCACAGATACGCAGTATTTT. It yields the protein CASSLTSSTDTQYF.

This chain uses TRBV7-9 with TRBJ1-1; unclear D gene. The CDR3 has 15 amino acids. Germline V gene lookup returns CDR1 SEHNR and CDR2 FQNEAQ (reference sequence). Trimming cost V 3 bases and J 1 base, with 12 bases left between them. The CDR3 protein is CASSFLFSSNTEAFF. CDR3 DNA: TGTGCCAGCAGCTTCCTTTTCAGTTCGAACACTGAAGCTTTCTTT.

The V and J genes are TRBV27 and TRBJ2-4; 12 bases map to TRBD2. Trimming at V came to 6 bases and at J to 4 bases, leaving 19 bases not matched to a gene. Germline V gene sequence: CDR1 MNHEY, CDR2 SMNVEV (reference sequence). This CDR3 contains 20 residues. In DNA, the CDR3 is TGTGCCAGCAGCGATTTTGGGGCCCCCGGACTAGCGGGAAAAAAAAACATTCAGTACTTC. It is translated as CASSDFGAPGLAGKKNIQYF.

The chain couples TRBV5-4 to TRBJ1-3; D is possibly TRBD1 (5 bases). The germline V gene has CDR1 SGHNT and CDR2 YYREEE (reference sequence). The CDR3 contains 17 residues. The ends were cut back, 4 bases at V and 0 bases at J, with 17 bases in the middle. The CDR3, as DNA: TGTGCCAGCAGCCGGGTAGACAGTCCCCTCTCTGGAAACACCATATATTTT. Translating it yields CASSRVDSPLSGNTIYF.

The chain is built from TRBV4-3 and TRBJ1-1, with D maybe TRBD1 (5 bases). Per germline, CDR1 LGHNA and CDR2 YSLEER. V lost 1 base and J lost 6, with 9 bases in between. The CDR3 loop spans 13 amino acids. Here the CDR3 reads CASSQGGRAEAFF. CDR3 sequence (DNA): TGCGCCAGCAGCCAAGGGGGCAGGGCTGAAGCTTTCTTT.

In this sample, this clone turned up once. This chain uses TRBV9 with TRBJ1-1; no definite D call. Between the trimmed V and J ends, which lost 0 bases and 0 bases, there was a span of 3 bases. Germline CDR1 is SGDLS and CDR2 is YYNGEE. The CDR3 is 13 residues long. CDR3 bases: TGTGCCAGCAGCGTAGTAATGAACACTGAAGCTTTCTTT. This sequence encodes CASSVVMNTEAFF.

This CDR3 is CAISERGRAIHEQYV. DNA of the CDR3: TGTGCCATCAGTGAACGGGGGAGGGCCATCCACGAGCAGTACGTC. This chain uses TRBV10-3 with TRBJ2-7; 7 nucleotides align to TRBD2. Germline lookup yields CDR1 ENHRY and CDR2 SYGVKD. The CDR3 is 15 amino acids. With 3 bases clipped from V and 5 bases from J, the junction kept 10 bases outside the gene matches.

The chain recombines TRBV24-1 with TRBJ2-7; 10 nucleotides align to TRBD1. Germline CDR1 is KGHDR and CDR2 is SFDVKD. V gave up 0 bases and J gave up 2 bases; unmatched junction bases: 6. The CDR3 runs to 17 residues. The chain's CDR3 is CATSDLLRTGGTYEQYV. For the CDR3, the DNA is TGTGCCACCAGTGATTTGTTAAGGACAGGGGGGACCTACGAGCAGTACGTC.

V and J are TRBV24-1 and TRBJ2-3; the match to TRBD2 covers 8 bases. Germline V gives CDR1 KGHDR, CDR2 SFDVKD. V dropped 3 bases and J dropped 2; count of bases not matched to a gene: 3. The CDR3 loop spans 15 amino acids. CDR3 nucleotide sequence: TGTGCCACCAGTGATAGCGGGGGTTCCACAGATACGCAGTATTTT. Protein product: CATSDSGGSTDTQYF.

About this clone: The junction departs from the called germline gene at one end, perhaps through a read error. J is TRBJ2-2 and V is TRBV19; TRBD2 matches at 13 bases. The CDR3 runs to 19 residues. Germline lookup yields CDR1 LNHDA and CDR2 SQIVND (reference sequence). This CDR3 reads CASSITGTSGISNTGELFF. The CDR3, as DNA: TGTGCCAGTAGTATAACCGGGACTAGCGGGATTTCGAATACCGGGGAGCTGTTTTTT. The full variable domain, rest sourced from reference TRBV19 and TRBJ2-2, is DGGITQSPKYLFRKEGQNVTLSCEQNLNHDAMYWYRQDPGQGLRLIYYSQIVNDFQKGDIAEGYSVSREKKESFPLTVTSAQKNPTAFYLCASSITGTSGISNTGELFFGEGSRLTVL.

The chain has TRBV11-2 and TRBJ2-2; D gene unclear. The CDR3 totals 15 residues. V lost 5 bases, J lost 3 bases, and 13 bases lay in between. Germline lookup yields CDR1 SGHAT and CDR2 FQNNGV. The CDR3 coding sequence is TGTGCCAGCAGCGTAGCCAGGTTCGACACCGGGGAGCTGTTTTTT. Translating gives CASSVARFDTGELFF. The full variable domain, completed using reference TRBV11-2 and TRBJ2-2, is EAGVAQSPRYKIIEKRQSVAFWCNPISGHATLYWYQQILGQGPKLLIQFQNNGVVDDSQLPKDRFSAERLKGVDSTLKIQPAKLEDSAVYLCASSVARFDTGELFFGEGSRLTVL.

This chain joins TRBV10-3 and TRBJ1-5; no firm D call. This CDR3 contains 12 residues. CDR1 is ENHRY, CDR2 SYGVKD, per germline. V lost 8 bases, J lost 7 bases, and 12 bases lay in between. The CDR3 DNA is TGTGCCATCTCGGGCAGCGGCCAGCCCCAGCATTTT. This codes for CAISGSGQPQHF.

The chain combines TRBV6-2 or TRBV6-3 with TRBJ2-1; 12 nucleotides line up with TRBD2. The CDR3 is made up of 18 amino acids. The V segment lost 6 bases and the J segment 0 bases; nucleotides outside the gene matches: 9. CDR1 is MNHEY and CDR2 is SVGEGT in the germline V gene. CDR3 in DNA: TGTGCCAGCAGCCGACGGACTAGCGGGACACTCTCCTACAATGAGCAGTTCTTC. This translates into CASSRRTSGTLSYNEQFF.

The table lists this clone with a few counts. This sequence joins TRBV7-2 and TRBJ1-2, with 7 bases lining up with TRBD1. Germline CDR1 and CDR2: SGHTA and FQGNSA. The CDR3 contains 17 residues. Trimming cost V 2 bases and J 3 bases; bases outside gene matches: 12. The CDR3 DNA sequence: TGTGCCAGCAGCTTATCGGTCGGGGCAGGGGGATACTATGGCTACACCTTC. Protein: CASSLSVGAGGYYGYTF.

The gene calls are TRBV2 and TRBJ1-6, with D hard to call. Trimming removed 1 base at V and 10 bases at J, with 8 bases between. The CDR3 is made up of 13 amino acids. The V gene's germline CDR1 is SNHLY and CDR2 FYNNEI. In DNA form, the CDR3 reads TGTGCCAGCAGTGAAGAAGGGAGATCACCCCTCCACTTT. Residues: CASSEEGRSPLHF.

The rearrangement uses TRBV11-2 and TRBJ2-1; TRBD2 matches at 8 bases. The CDR3 runs 16 residues. V lost 5 bases to trimming and J lost 4 bases; unmatched junction nucleotides: 10. Germline V gene sequence: CDR1 SGHAT, CDR2 FQNNGV. DNA for the CDR3: TGTGCCAGCAGCCCCGGGGGGGCGGGGGATTACAATGAGCAGTTCTTC. It codes for CASSPGGAGDYNEQFF.

Regarding this clone: This sample also contains other DNA sequences that code for the same CDR3. The chain recombines TRBV5-1 with TRBJ2-7; D may be TRBD2 (6 bases). The V gene lost 0 bases and the J gene lost 5 bases, with 6 bases spanning the gap. CDR1 and CDR2 (germline): SGHRS, YFSETQ. The CDR3 is 12 amino acids. As DNA, the CDR3 is TGCGCCAGCAGCTTGGCGGGGGACGAGCAGTACTTC. As protein: CASSLAGDEQYF.